The 24 T cell receptor beta chains in this list originate from one sample, sequenced in a study of Graves' ophthalmopathy and Graves' hyperthyroidism. Researchers took RNA transcripts and amplified TCR beta CDR3 regions from them. The first-round RT-PCR employed HTBI primers together with the Qiagen OneStep RT-PCR kit. A multiplex PCR was then performed as the second round. Via MiXCR, TCRdb re-called the multiplex PCR reads, giving one row per CDR3 protein. The profile shows almost 750,000 distinct CDR3 sequences, 40% of them singletons. The source material was peripheral blood. The origin of the receptors is an adult man with Graves' ophthalmopathy.

The gene calls are TRBV20-1 and TRBJ1-5; TRBD1 matches at 9 bases. The V segment lost 3 bases and the J segment 10 bases; nucleotides outside the gene matches: 13. This CDR3 has 15 amino acids. CDR1 is DFQATT and CDR2 is SNEGSKA in the germline V gene (reference sequence). This CDR3 reads CSARSGQGITVPQHF. CDR3 nucleotides: TGCAGTGCTAGGTCGGGACAGGGAATCACAGTCCCCCAGCATTTT.

The rearrangement links TRBV20-1 to TRBJ2-5; 14 nucleotides line up with TRBD2. Germline V gene lookup returns CDR1 DFQATT and CDR2 SNEGSKA (reference sequence). This CDR3 contains 16 residues. The V and J ends lost 3 bases and 4 bases, in that order; junction bases with no gene match: 7. The CDR3 region has the DNA TGCAGTGCTAGTGGGGGACTAGCGGGAGAGGGAGAGACCCAGTACTTC. Encoded protein: CSASGGLAGEGETQYF.

In its sample, this clonotype was seen a few times. The V and J genes are TRBV24-1 and TRBJ2-2; D is unresolved. Trimming stripped 6 bases from V and 2 bases from J, with 6 bases between. The CDR3 length is 13 residues. Looked up from germline, CDR1 is KGHDR and CDR2 is SFDVKD. The CDR3 sequence is CATSLINTGELFF. In nucleotides, the CDR3 is TGTGCCACCAGTCTCATTAACACCGGGGAGCTGTTTTTT.

This clonotype was detected many times. The rearrangement uses TRBV2 and TRBJ2-5; 15 bases align to TRBD2. Trimming cost V 0 bases and J 2 bases; bases outside gene matches: 7. There are 19 residues in the CDR3. Germline CDR1 SNHLY, CDR2 FYNNEI. The CDR3 nucleotides are TGTGCCAGCAGTGAAGCGCTAGGACTAGCGGGGGGGAGGCAAGAGACCCAGTACTTC. As protein: CASSEALGLAGGRQETQYF. The whole variable domain, remainder taken from reference TRBV2 and TRBJ2-5, is EPEVTQTPSHQVTQMGQEVILRCVPISNHLYFYWYRQILGQKVEFLVSFYNNEISEKSEIFDDQFSVERPDGSNFTLKIRSTKLEDSAMYFCASSEALGLAGGRQETQYFGPGTRLLVL.

This clonotype has more than one count but fewer than ten. V and J are TRBV20-1 and TRBJ2-6; 8 bases align to TRBD1. V was clipped by 7 bases and J by 0 bases; unmatched bases: 11. Per germline, CDR1 DFQATT and CDR2 SNEGSKA (reference sequence). This CDR3 has 17 residues. The CDR3 is CSVLGQGAGSGANVLTF. Written as DNA, the CDR3 is TGCAGTGTTTTAGGTCAGGGGGCTGGCTCTGGGGCCAACGTCCTGACTTTC.

In the case of this clonotype: This may come from a read error, since a much larger clone is one base off. V gene TRBV10-3 combines with J gene TRBJ2-6; D is unclear. This CDR3 contains 15 residues. The germline CDR1 and CDR2 sequences are ENHRY and SYGVKD. For the CDR3, the DNA is TGTACCTCAAAGGCGGCCCGGTCTGGGGCCAACGTCCTGACTTTC. Protein sequence: CTSKAARSGANVLTF.

This clonotype showed up just a few times. The chain employs TRBV6-5 and TRBJ2-7; 7 nucleotides agree with TRBD2. V lost 5 bases and J lost 11; bases outside the gene matches: 12. Germline loops: CDR1 MNHEY, CDR2 SVGAGI. This CDR3 is 13 amino acids long. Here the CDR3 DNA reads TGTGCCAGCAGTGATAGCTTGGCGGGGGAGGAGTACTTC. This translates into CASSDSLAGEEYF.

As concerns this clonotype: The germline gene is not matched at one end of the junction; a read error may be the cause. V is TRBV7-6 and J is TRBJ2-7, with TRBD1 identical over 11 bases. The CDR3 length is 15 residues. Germline values: CDR1 SGHVS, CDR2 FNYEAQ. The CDR3: CAISLAGTGGYEQYF. The CDR3 DNA is TGTGCCATCAGCTTAGCAGGGACAGGGGGATACGAGCAGTACTTC.

This clonotype has a count of ten or more. The chain recombines TRBV2 with TRBJ2-7; the D is unclear. The CDR3 extends over 14 amino acids. Germline V CDR1 and CDR2: SNHLY, FYNNEI. V was shortened by 3 bases and J by 3 bases, with 12 bases between the two germline ends. The DNA for the CDR3 is TGTGCCAGCAGTGAGGCAACATATAGCTACGAGCAGTACTTC. Amino acids: CASSEATYSYEQYF.

The count of this clonotype is one. The chain employs TRBV7-9 and TRBJ1-5, with D perhaps TRBD1 (6 bases). The CDR3 sequence is 14 residues long. The V end was cut by 9 bases, the J end by 5 bases, with 17 bases between. The germline V gene has CDR1 SEHNR and CDR2 FQNEAQ (reference sequence). The CDR3 is CASKGRGRDQPQHF. The CDR3 DNA sequence: TGTGCCAGTAAGGGCAGGGGTCGGGATCAGCCCCAGCATTTT. Full variable domain (remainder filled in from reference TRBV7-9 and TRBJ1-5): DTGVSQNPRHKITKRGQNVTFRCDPISEHNRLYWYRQTLGQGPEFLTYFQNEAQLEKSRLLSDRFSAERPKGSFSTLEIQRTEQGDSAMYLCASKGRGRDQPQHFGDGTRLSIL.

V and J are TRBV10-3 and TRBJ1-3; D ambiguous. CDR3 size: 16 residues. Germline V gives CDR1 ENHRY, CDR2 SYGVKD. V was shortened by 0 bases and J by 3 bases, with 12 bases between the two germline ends. The CDR3 nucleotides are TGTGCCATCAGTGAGTCGAGCAGTGATAATGGAAACACCATATATTTT. Translation: CAISESSSDNGNTIYF.

Concerning this clonotype itself: Relative to the germline gene, one junction end is altered; a read error may explain this. This chain connects TRBV2 to TRBJ1-2, with no clear D. In germline, CDR1 is SNHLY, CDR2 FYNNEI. This CDR3 spans 9 amino acids. The CDR3 DNA follows: TGTGCCAGCAGTGTTGGATACTCCTTC. Translation: CASSVGYSF. The full variable domain, with the rest looked up from reference TRBV2 and TRBJ1-2, is EPEVTQTPSHQVTQMGQEVILRCVPISNHLYFYWYRQILGQKVEFLVSFYNNEISEKSEIFDDQFSVERPDGSNFTLKIRSTKLEDSAMYFCASSVGYSFGSGTRLTVV.

The chain links TRBV15 to TRBJ2-6; the D is unclear. The V gene's germline CDR1 is LNHNV and CDR2 YYDKDF (reference sequence). This CDR3 has 13 residues. The DNA of the CDR3 is TGTGCACCTCAGCCCTCTGGGGCCAACGTCCTGACTTTC. Protein: CAPQPSGANVLTF.

The V and J genes are TRBV7-2 and TRBJ2-7; TRBD2 is a possible D gene (6 bases). Trimming took off 5 bases at V and 3 bases at J, with 11 bases between the two ends. The CDR3 extends over 13 amino acids. Germline V gives CDR1 SGHTA, CDR2 FQGNSA. This CDR3 reads CASSMDGGYEQYF. The CDR3 DNA follows: TGTGCCAGCAGCATGGACGGGGGCTACGAGCAGTACTTC.

This clonotype was recorded at least ten times. At one end, the junction sequence differs from germline, possibly due to a read error. The V call is TRBV24-1, the J call TRBJ1-5; 10 positions agree with TRBD1. The CDR3 is 14 residues long. The germline gives CDR1 KGHDR, CDR2 SFDVKD. CDR3 sequence reads: CASSWSTGGQPQHF. CDR3 DNA sequence: TGTGCCAGCAGTTGGTCGACAGGGGGCCAGCCCCAGCATTTT.

In this sample, this clonotype turned up many times. This chain links TRBV7-2 with TRBJ1-6; 10 bases are a match to TRBD1. The CDR3 loop spans 15 amino acids. CDR1 SGHTA and CDR2 FQGNSA come from the germline V gene. After removal of 3 bases from V and 7 bases from J, the junction contained 3 bases not matched to a gene. CDR3 DNA sequence: TGTGCCAGCAGCTTTGGGGGACAGGGGAATTCACCCCTCCACTTT. As protein: CASSFGGQGNSPLHF.

About this clonotype itself: This may come from a read error, since a much larger clone is one base off. The V call is TRBV11-2, the J call TRBJ1-1; no definite D call. Germline CDR1 and CDR2: SGHAT and FQNNGV. The CDR3 length is 12 residues. The CDR3, as DNA: TGTGCCAGCAGCCTCAAGAACCCTGAAGCTTTCTTT. Translated, it gives CASSLKNPEAFF.

The chain carries TRBV2 and TRBJ2-5; a possible D gene is TRBD1 (7 bases). Germline CDR1 and CDR2: SNHLY and FYNNEI. The germline V and J ends were trimmed by 6 bases and 2 bases, with 16 bases remaining between them. The CDR3 runs 15 residues. DNA of the CDR3: TGTGCCAGCAGCTGGGGGGACAGCGCTCAAGAGACCCAGTACTTC. Protein: CASSWGDSAQETQYF.

This chain uses TRBV29-1 with TRBJ1-2; unclear D gene. The V and J ends lost 6 bases and 2 bases respectively, with 10 bases between them. Germline CDR1 is SQVTM and CDR2 is ANQGSEA. The length of the CDR3 is 12 residues. CDR3 in amino acids: CSVPLSNYGYTF. The CDR3 coding sequence is TGCAGCGTCCCCCTTTCCAACTATGGCTACACCTTC.

The CDR3 DNA is TGTGCCAGCAGTTTATCAGTACACCCCCCGGGGGAGCAGTACTTC. Its translation: CASSLSVHPPGEQYF. This chain joins TRBV2 and TRBJ2-7; D possibly corresponds to TRBD2 (5 bases). The CDR3 covers 15 residues. Looked up from germline, CDR1 is SNHLY and CDR2 is FYNNEI. V was trimmed by 5 bases and J by 7 bases, leaving 21 bases between them.

This clonotype was observed a few times. This chain uses TRBV6-1 with TRBJ1-1, with D perhaps TRBD1 (5 bases). This CDR3 has 15 amino acids. Germline-derived CDR1 and CDR2 are MNHNS and SASEGT. The V end was cut by 3 bases, the J end by 2 bases, with 13 bases between. The CDR3 nucleotides read TGTGCCAGCAGTGACGTTCAGGGCGACAACACTGAAGCTTTCTTT. This sequence encodes CASSDVQGDNTEAFF.

The chain couples TRBV25-1 to TRBJ1-4, with a possible D match to TRBD1 (5 bases). There are 15 residues in the CDR3. The V and J ends lost 8 bases and 8 bases respectively, with 21 bases between them. The germline V gene has CDR1 MGHDK and CDR2 SYGVNS. CDR3 loop: CASSLFGTQEEKLFF. The CDR3 coding sequence is TGTGCCAGCTCACTGTTCGGGACTCAAGAAGAAAAACTGTTTTTT. Full variable domain (remainder filled in from reference TRBV25-1 and TRBJ1-4): EADIYQTPRYLVIGTGKKITLECSQTMGHDKMYWYQQDPGMELHLIHYSYGVNSTEKGDLSSESTVSRIRTEHFPLTLESARPSHTSQYLCASSLFGTQEEKLFFGSGTQLSVL.

This clonotype was counted at least ten times. The J gene is TRBJ2-7, the V gene TRBV2; D remains unclear. The CDR3 totals 11 residues. The V gene's germline CDR1 is SNHLY and CDR2 FYNNEI. Trimming stripped 10 bases from V and 2 bases from J, with 9 bases between. The CDR3 region is CATGSTYEQYF. The CDR3 DNA follows: TGTGCCACCGGGTCTACCTACGAGCAGTACTTC. The full variable domain, completed using reference TRBV2 and TRBJ2-7, is EPEVTQTPSHQVTQMGQEVILRCVPISNHLYFYWYRQILGQKVEFLVSFYNNEISEKSEIFDDQFSVERPDGSNFTLKIRSTKLEDSAMYFCATGSTYEQYFGPGTRLTVT.

This chain connects TRBV20-1 to TRBJ2-5; TRBD1 matches at 10 bases. The assigned J gene may be wrong: the sequence end matches TRBJ2-7 better. Per germline, CDR1 DFQATT and CDR2 SNEGSKA (reference sequence). The CDR3 sequence is 14 residues long. The CDR3 sequence: CSARGGTGDYEQYF. CDR3 nucleotide sequence: TGCAGTGCTAGAGGGGGGACAGGGGACTACGAGCAGTACTTC.